This T cell receptor beta chain emerged from a study of blood T cell repertoires in COVID-19 (dated by TCRdb to 2020 to 2021). Describing the broader study: The collaborator samples originated in the United States, Italy and Spain and spanned the acute and convalescent phases of COVID-19. The prospective study material was composed of cDNA or gDNA derived from T cells, B-cell-depleted T cells, or PBMCs. Subjects who had been exposed to COVID-19, were actively infected with it, or had recovered from it provided the deeply sampled blood TCRbeta repertoires that made up the dataset. A freely available public database, intended as a resource for researchers studying the immune response to SARS-CoV-2, is where the repertoires were released. The samples were drawn from two sources: the first 160 participants of the ongoing ImmuneRACE study, and some 1,300 subjects contributed by 6 global collaborators. Sample metadata almost always included a de-identified subject ID, COVID-19 status, age in years and sex. Where HLA class I and class II types were available, the types were taken from metadata supplied by the sample provider, not from assay-based typing.

Study-level results and caveats: The amount of clinical and demographic metadata varied by source and participant and was provided uncurated.

Each collaborating institution followed its own protocols to collect whole blood in K2EDTA tubes. For TCRbeta analysis, collaborator samples were shipped as frozen whole blood, as isolated PBMCs, or as DNA extracted from either sample type. As encoded in the germline V gene (reference sequence), CDR1 is MNHEY while CDR2 is SMNVEV. Taken from cysteine to phenylalanine, the CDR3 has 13 residues. The kept DNA is CDR3 alone, 39 bases in frame from the first base. V is pruned by 8 bases and J by 5 bases, leaving 8 bases of the junction without a gene match. This clone showed up just a few times. There is no known antigen for this receptor. There are no base qualities to consult, and no much larger clone falls within one base. TCRbeta CDR3 regions were amplified from genomic DNA using the immunoSEQ Assay, a bias-controlled multiplex PCR. In the source study's methods: Within the assay, amplification of reference gene primers was used to estimate how many nucleated cells each sample contained. Sequence reads were collapsed and filtered to measure the absolute abundance of every unique TCRbeta CDR3 rearrangement. For each sample, productive Simpson clonality was calculated as the square root of Simpson's diversity index across productive rearrangements. TCRdb carries this immuneACCESS record with in-frame sequences only. Its versions omit some clonotypes, under half of them owing to an unresolved V gene in the studies checked, with the rest unexplained. That table gives V, J and clone size, and the DNA gave D and trimming. Within this sample are approximately 290,000 clones, with around 87% of them counted one time only. Of the sample, 2% to 3% is held by the ten largest clones.

Sequenced: peripheral blood. The chain is assembled from TRBV27 and TRBJ1-1; TRBD1 aligns with 7 central bases. This TCR was sampled from a young man with active or convalescent COVID-19. The DNA is as follows: TGTGCCAGCCAGACAGGGATTTGGACTGAAGCTTTCTTT. Protein translation: CASQTGIWTEAFF.